Listed below are T cell receptor beta chains from one sample, sequenced in a study of control samples from healthy donors and cancer patients. Some clones are missing from TCRdb's copy, which holds only in-frame ones; the method was immunoSEQ multiplex PCR. The sample lists over 100,000 clones; 92% were seen once. Sample: blood. The receptors here all came from a woman aged 45-60 years in good health. The CDR3 runs from the conserved cysteine through the conserved F or W. D genes are given only for firm matches. Where a row states a size, it is once, few, many or the class of an expanded clone; other rows omit it.

J	size	D	V	DNA	CDR3
TRBJ1-2	.	.	TRBV9	TGTGCCAGCAGCGTAGACGACCGGCCGATAGGCTACACCTTC	CASSVDDRPIGYTF
TRBJ2-3	.	.	TRBV27	TGTGCCAGCAGGGAAGGACGGAGGAGCACAGATACGCAGTATTTT	CASREGRRSTDTQYF
TRBJ1-2	.	.	TRBV27	TGTGCCAGCAGTTTAAGGGGGGCGGGGGCACTTGGTCTTTATGGCTACACCTTC	CASSLRGAGALGLYGYTF
TRBJ1-1	once	.	TRBV28	TGTGCCAGCAGCCTGATCGAGGACACTGAAGCTTTCTTT	CASSLIEDTEAFF
TRBJ1-6	.	TRBD1	TRBV5-6	TGTGCCAGCAGCAAACCGGGACAGGTTTTAAATTCACCCCTCCACTTT	CASSKPGQVLNSPLHF
TRBJ2-7	.	TRBD2	TRBV6-5	TGTGCCAGCAGTTCCCGGGGGGGGCCCATCGCCGAGCAGTACTTC	CASSSRGGPIAEQYF
TRBJ1-6	.	TRBD1	TRBV11-2	TGTGCCAGCAGCCCAGGACAGGTTTGGAATAATTCACCCCTCCACTTT	CASSPGQVWNNSPLHF
TRBJ1-5	.	.	TRBV29-1	TGCAGCGTTGCCGAACACGGCTTCAATCAGCCCCAGCATTTT	CSVAEHGFNQPQHF
TRBJ2-2	few	TRBD2	TRBV3-1/TRBV3-2	TGTGCCAGCAGGCCCGGGACTAGCAGAACCGGGGAGCTGTTTTTT	CASRPGTSRTGELFF
TRBJ1-1	.	TRBD1	TRBV29-1	TGCAGCGTTGAACAGGGGGCGCAACCTTTCTTT	CSVEQGAQPFF
TRBJ2-1	.	TRBD2	TRBV7-8	TGTGCCAGCAGCGTTAGCGGGGGGACCTACAATGAGCAGTTCTTC	CASSVSGGTYNEQFF
TRBJ2-7	.	TRBD2	TRBV6-1	TGTGCCAGCAGTGACCAGGAGTTGCGGGGGTTAGACGAGCAGTACTTC	CASSDQELRGLDEQYF
TRBJ1-5	.	.	TRBV2	TGTGCCAGCAGTGAAGAAAGGGTCAGGGGCAATCAGCCCCAGCATTTT	CASSEERVRGNQPQHF
TRBJ1-1	.	.	TRBV6-5	TGTGCCAGCAGTTCCAGGCGCCTCGGGGGTGAAGCTTTCTTT	CASSSRRLGGEAFF
TRBJ1-6	.	.	TRBV28	TGTGCCAGCAGTCTGGTAGATAGGAGTTCACCCCTCCACTTT	CASSLVDRSSPLHF
TRBJ1-6	.	.	TRBV11-2	TGTGCCAGCAGCTTATACTCCCCAGGCCAAGACTATAATTCACCCCTCCACTTT	CASSLYSPGQDYNSPLHF
TRBJ1-2	once	.	TRBV5-1	TGCGCCAGCAGCTTGGGGGTCCAGACCTATGGCTACACCTTC	CASSLGVQTYGYTF
TRBJ1-1	.	.	TRBV30	TGTGCCTGGATTACGCTGGCACTGAACACTGAAGCTTTCTTT	CAWITLALNTEAFF
TRBJ2-3	.	TRBD2	TRBV28	TGTGCCAGCCTTACACGCGCGGGAGGAATAGCAGATACGCAGTATTTT	CASLTRAGGIADTQYF
TRBJ2-1	.	.	TRBV20-1	TGCAGTGCTCCAGGTTTTCCTGAGCAGTTCTTC	CSAPGFPEQFF
TRBJ1-2	.	TRBD1	TRBV4-1	TGCGCCAGCAGCCAAGACCACCAGGGGGCCTATGGCTACACCTTC	CASSQDHQGAYGYTF
TRBJ2-7	.	TRBD2	TRBV5-1	TGCGCCAGCAGCTCGGGCTCGGGGGGGTACGAGCAGTACTTC	CASSSGSGGYEQYF
TRBJ1-1	.	TRBD1	TRBV7-6	TGTGCCAGCAGCTTATCACCCCCGGACAGGGAGGTGAACACTGAAGCTTTCTTT	CASSLSPPDREVNTEAFF
TRBJ2-1	few	TRBD2	TRBV5-1	TGCGCCAGCAGCCAACCGGGACTAGCGGGGGGCAACATAATTAAAAGCTCCTACAATGAGCAGTTCTTC	CASSQPGLAGGNIIKSSYNEQFF
TRBJ2-2	.	.	TRBV18	TGTGCCAGCTCACCGCAGCGGTTGAACACCGGGGAGCTGTTTTTT	CASSPQRLNTGELFF
TRBJ2-2	.	.	TRBV27	TGTGCCAGCAGCCTGGGACAGAACACCGGGGAGCTGTTTTTT	CASSLGQNTGELFF
TRBJ1-4	.	.	TRBV5-1	TGCGCCAGCAGCTTGGGTTCAACTGTCCAAGGTGAAAAACTGTTTTTT	CASSLGSTVQGEKLFF
TRBJ2-7	.	TRBD1	TRBV10-3	TGTGCCATCAGTCACACCGGGACAGGGTACGAGCAGTACTTC	CAISHTGTGYEQYF
TRBJ2-1	.	TRBD1	TRBV6-2/TRBV6-3	TGTGCCAGCAGTTATGGCACGGGGACAGATGAGCAGTTCTTC	CASSYGTGTDEQFF
TRBJ2-1	.	TRBD2	TRBV27	TGTGCCAGCAGTCCGCTAGCGGGAGGGCCGGAACAGTTCTTC	CASSPLAGGPEQFF
TRBJ2-1	.	.	TRBV7-2	TGTGCCAGCAGCTTAGCTAGCGGCACCTACAATGAGCAGTTCTTC	CASSLASGTYNEQFF
TRBJ2-3	.	.	TRBV6-4	TGTGCCAGCAGTGGGACTTCTCGTAGTAGCACAGATACGCAGTATTTT	CASSGTSRSSTDTQYF
TRBJ2-1	.	.	TRBV28	TGTGCCAGCAGTTCGATGAGGGGTAATGAGCAGTTCTTC	CASSSMRGNEQFF
TRBJ1-4	.	TRBD1	TRBV30	TGTGCCTCCAAGGACAGGGGGTATGAAAAACTGTTTTTT	CASKDRGYEKLFF
TRBJ1-1	.	.	TRBV7-6	TGTGCCAGCAGCTTGGGGCAGGGTAACACTGAAGCTTTCTTT	CASSLGQGNTEAFF
TRBJ2-2	.	.	TRBV5-1	TGCGCCAGCAGCCCCGCGGATGAGCGGGCAACCACGAACACCGGGGAGCTGTTTTTT	CASSPADERATTNTGELFF
TRBJ1-2	.	TRBD1	TRBV19	TGTGCCAGTAGTTCGACAGGGGTTAGGGGCCCTGATACCTATGGCTACACCTTC	CASSSTGVRGPDTYGYTF
TRBJ2-3	.	TRBD2	TRBV25-1	TGTGCCAGCAGTGAGGGACTAGCGGGAGTAACAGATACGCAGTATTTT	CASSEGLAGVTDTQYF
TRBJ1-1	.	.	TRBV7-9	TGTGCCAGCAGCTTAGCCAGGGGATTAGATACTGAAGCTTTCTTT	CASSLARGLDTEAFF
TRBJ1-1	.	TRBD1	TRBV6-6	TGTGCCAGCAGACTTACCGGGACAGCCGAGAATGGAGCTTTCTTT	CASRLTGTAENGAFF
TRBJ2-6	.	.	TRBV4-2	TGTGCCAGCAGCCAAGAGAGGGGGGCCAACGTCCTGACTTTC	CASSQERGANVLTF
TRBJ2-7	.	.	TRBV18	TGTGCCAGCTCCCGGGACTACGAGCAGTACTTC	CASSRDYEQYF
TRBJ2-3	.	.	TRBV3-1/TRBV3-2	TGTGCCAGCAGCCAAACGAACACAGATACGCAGTATTTT	CASSQTNTDTQYF
TRBJ1-1	.	.	TRBV30	TGTGCCTGGAGCCCGAAGATGGGGCCTTCTCCGGACACTGAAGCTTTCTTT	CAWSPKMGPSPDTEAFF
TRBJ2-7	.	TRBD1	TRBV6-5	TGTGCCAGCAGCCTGACAGGGGCCTACGAGCAGTACTTC	CASSLTGAYEQYF
TRBJ1-5	.	.	TRBV6-5	TGTGCCAGCAGTTACTCGTCAGGACACCAGCCCCAGCATTTT	CASSYSSGHQPQHF
TRBJ1-6	.	.	TRBV3-1/TRBV3-2	TGTGCCACCTCGGTGGGGAGCTCCTATAATTCACCCCTCCACTTT	CATSVGSSYNSPLHF
TRBJ2-7	.	TRBD2	TRBV6-2/TRBV6-3	TGTGCCAGCAGTTACTCCAGGACTAGCGGGGATCACGAGCAGTACTTC	CASSYSRTSGDHEQYF